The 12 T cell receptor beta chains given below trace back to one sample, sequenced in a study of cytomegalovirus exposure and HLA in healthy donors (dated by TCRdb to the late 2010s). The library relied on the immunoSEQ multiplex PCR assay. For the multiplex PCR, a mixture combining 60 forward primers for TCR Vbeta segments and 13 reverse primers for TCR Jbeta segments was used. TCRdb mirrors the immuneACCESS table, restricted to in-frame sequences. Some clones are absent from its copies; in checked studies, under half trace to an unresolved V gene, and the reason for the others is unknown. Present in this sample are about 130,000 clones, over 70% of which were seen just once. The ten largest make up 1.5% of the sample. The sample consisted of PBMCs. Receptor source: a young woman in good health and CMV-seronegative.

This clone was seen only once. CDR3 nucleotide sequence: TGCGCCAGCAGCTTGGATGCGGGCCAACCATACAATGAGCAGTTCTTC. Residues: CASSLDAGQPYNEQFF. V usage is TRBV5-1 and J usage is TRBJ2-1, with TRBD2 as a possible D gene (5 bases). This CDR3 has 16 amino acids. Per germline, CDR1 SGHRS and CDR2 YFSETQ. The ends were cut back, 0 bases at V and 4 bases at J, with 14 bases in the middle.

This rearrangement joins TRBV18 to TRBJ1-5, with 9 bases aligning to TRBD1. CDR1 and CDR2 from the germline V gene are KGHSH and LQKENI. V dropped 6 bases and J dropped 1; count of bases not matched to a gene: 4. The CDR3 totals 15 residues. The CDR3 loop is CASSTGQGSNQPQHF. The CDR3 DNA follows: TGTGCCAGCTCTACGGGACAGGGCAGCAATCAGCCCCAGCATTTT.

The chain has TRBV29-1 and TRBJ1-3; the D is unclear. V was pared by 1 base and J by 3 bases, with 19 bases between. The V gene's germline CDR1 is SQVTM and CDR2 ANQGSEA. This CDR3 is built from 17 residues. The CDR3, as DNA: TGCAGCGTTGAAGTTGGGTCGGGTTCTCCCGGTGGAAACACCATATATTTT. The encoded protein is CSVEVGSGSPGGNTIYF.

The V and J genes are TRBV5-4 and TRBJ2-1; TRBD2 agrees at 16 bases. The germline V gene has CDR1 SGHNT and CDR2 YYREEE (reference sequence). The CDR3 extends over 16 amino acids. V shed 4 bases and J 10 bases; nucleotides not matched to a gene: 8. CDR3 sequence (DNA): TGTGCCAGCAGCCCTGGGGGGACTAGCGGGAGGGCCGAGCAGTTCTTC. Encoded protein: CASSPGGTSGRAEQFF.

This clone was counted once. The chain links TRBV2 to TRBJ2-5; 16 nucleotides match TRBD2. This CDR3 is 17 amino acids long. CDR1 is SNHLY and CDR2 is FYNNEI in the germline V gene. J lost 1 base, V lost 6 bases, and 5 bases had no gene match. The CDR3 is CASRTGTSGRAQETQYF. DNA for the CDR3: TGTGCCAGCAGGACCGGGACTAGCGGGAGGGCCCAAGAGACCCAGTACTTC.

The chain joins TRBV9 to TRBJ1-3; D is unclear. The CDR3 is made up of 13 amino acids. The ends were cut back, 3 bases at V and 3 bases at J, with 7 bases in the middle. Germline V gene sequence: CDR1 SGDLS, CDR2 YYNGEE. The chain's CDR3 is CASSENNGNTIYF. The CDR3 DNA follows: TGTGCCAGCAGCGAGAACAATGGAAACACCATATATTTT.

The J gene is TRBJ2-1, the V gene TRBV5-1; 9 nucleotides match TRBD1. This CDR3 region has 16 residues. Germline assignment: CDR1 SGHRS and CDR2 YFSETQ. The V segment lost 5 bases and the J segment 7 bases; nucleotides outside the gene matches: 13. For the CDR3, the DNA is TGCGCCAGCAGTTTCCCGGACAGGGGTCTACCAAATGAGCAGTTCTTC. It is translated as CASSFPDRGLPNEQFF.

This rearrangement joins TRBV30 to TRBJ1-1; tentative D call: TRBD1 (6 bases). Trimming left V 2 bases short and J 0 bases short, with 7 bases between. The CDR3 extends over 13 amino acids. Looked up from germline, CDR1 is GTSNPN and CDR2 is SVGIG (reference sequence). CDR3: CAWSTGMNTEAFF. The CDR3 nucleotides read TGTGCCTGGAGTACAGGGATGAACACTGAAGCTTTCTTT. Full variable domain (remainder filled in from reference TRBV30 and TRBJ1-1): SQTIHQWPATLVQPVGSPLSLECTVEGTSNPNLYWYRQAAGRGLQLLFYSVGIGQISSEVPQNLSASRPQDRQFILSSKKLLLSDSGFYLCAWSTGMNTEAFFGQGTRLTVV.

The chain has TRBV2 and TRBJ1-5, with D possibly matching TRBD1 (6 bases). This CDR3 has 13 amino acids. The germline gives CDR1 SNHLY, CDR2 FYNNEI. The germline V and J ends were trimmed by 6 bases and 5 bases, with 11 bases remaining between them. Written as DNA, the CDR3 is TGTGCCAGCAGGAGGACAGAGGATCAGCCCCAGCATTTT. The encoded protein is CASRRTEDQPQHF.

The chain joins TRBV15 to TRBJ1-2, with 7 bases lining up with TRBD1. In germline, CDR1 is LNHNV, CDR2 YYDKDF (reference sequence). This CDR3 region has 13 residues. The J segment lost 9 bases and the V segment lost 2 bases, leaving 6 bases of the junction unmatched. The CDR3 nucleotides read TGTGCCACCAGCAGAACAGGGGAAAGGAGCTACACCTTC. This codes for CATSRTGERSYTF.

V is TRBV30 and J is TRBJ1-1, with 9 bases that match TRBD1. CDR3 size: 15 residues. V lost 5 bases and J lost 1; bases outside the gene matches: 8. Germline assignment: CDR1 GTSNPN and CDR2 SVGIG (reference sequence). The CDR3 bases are TGTGCCTGGGAGGTACAACAGGGGGCGAACACTGAAGCTTTCTTT. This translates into CAWEVQQGANTEAFF.

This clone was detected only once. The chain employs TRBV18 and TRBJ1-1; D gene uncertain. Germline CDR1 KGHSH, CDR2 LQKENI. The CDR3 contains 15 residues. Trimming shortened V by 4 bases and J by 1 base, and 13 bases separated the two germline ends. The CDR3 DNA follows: TGTGCCAGCTCACTCCCCGTGGGCTCGAACACTGAAGCTTTCTTT. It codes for CASSLPVGSNTEAFF.